This is a list of T cell receptor beta chains from one sample in a study of shared clonotypes between healthy human individuals. Libraries were prepared by immunoSEQ multiplex PCR; TCRdb keeps only in-frame clonotypes and omits some of them. The table records millions of clones, over 85% of them present only once. The sample comprised naive CD4+ T cells from PBMCs. The receptors shown here come from a man aged 18 to 29 in good health. Some clones in this sample may be carry-over from other donors' samples. CDR3s include the opening cysteine and the closing phenylalanine or tryptophan. D genes are given only for firm matches. For some rows the clone size is stated as once, few or many, or as a class when expanded; others skip it.

abundance: NA; j_gene: TRBJ2-5; d_gene: NA; v_gene: TRBV27; CDR3nt: TGTGCCAGCAATGGGGGCCAGCGGCAAGAGACCCAGTACTTC; CDR3aa: CASNGGQRQETQYF
abundance: few; j_gene: TRBJ1-1; d_gene: TRBD1; v_gene: TRBV2; CDR3nt: TGTGCCAGCAGGGTGGGACAGACTGAAGCTTTCTTT; CDR3aa: CASRVGQTEAFF
abundance: NA; j_gene: TRBJ2-1; d_gene: NA; v_gene: TRBV29-1; CDR3nt: TGCAGCGCCAAACGGGCGGGGAGAGGCGAGCAGTTCTTC; CDR3aa: CSAKRAGRGEQFF
abundance: NA; j_gene: TRBJ1-1; d_gene: TRBD1; v_gene: TRBV6-5; CDR3nt: TGTGCCAGCAGTTACTCGACAGGGGGTAGCGCTTTCTTT; CDR3aa: CASSYSTGGSAFF
abundance: NA; j_gene: TRBJ1-6; d_gene: NA; v_gene: TRBV7-9; CDR3nt: TGTGCCAGCAGCTATACTCAGCTTGAGTCACCCCTCCACTTT; CDR3aa: CASSYTQLESPLHF
abundance: NA; j_gene: TRBJ1-1; d_gene: NA; v_gene: TRBV11-2; CDR3nt: TGTGCCAGCAGCCTATCCTCTACCCGATCTGAAGCTTTCTTT; CDR3aa: CASSLSSTRSEAFF
abundance: NA; j_gene: TRBJ2-3; d_gene: NA; v_gene: TRBV2; CDR3nt: TGTGCCAGCAGTCTAGACACAGATACGCAGTATTTT; CDR3aa: CASSLDTDTQYF
abundance: NA; j_gene: TRBJ2-7; d_gene: NA; v_gene: TRBV7-2; CDR3nt: TGTGCCAGCAGCTTCACGGGAGCAGCCCACGAGCAGTACTTC; CDR3aa: CASSFTGAAHEQYF
abundance: once; j_gene: TRBJ1-3; d_gene: NA; v_gene: TRBV28; CDR3nt: TGTGCCAGCAGTTTGCGGGAGTTCCGAAACACCATATATTTT; CDR3aa: CASSLREFRNTIYF
abundance: NA; j_gene: TRBJ2-7; d_gene: NA; v_gene: TRBV2; CDR3nt: TGTGCCAGCAGTGAATCGGTGGCGCAGTACTTC; CDR3aa: CASSESVAQYF
abundance: NA; j_gene: TRBJ2-5; d_gene: TRBD2; v_gene: TRBV7-3; CDR3nt: TGTGCCAGCAGCTTAACTAGCGGGAGTAGAGAGACCCAGTACTTC; CDR3aa: CASSLTSGSRETQYF
abundance: NA; j_gene: TRBJ2-2; d_gene: NA; v_gene: TRBV18; CDR3nt: TGTGCCAGCTCACCAGACCGGCCTGTCACCGGGGAGCTGTTTTTT; CDR3aa: CASSPDRPVTGELFF
abundance: NA; j_gene: TRBJ2-7; d_gene: TRBD1; v_gene: TRBV27; CDR3nt: TGTGCCAGCAGCACCATACTTACAGGGGAAAACGAGCAGTACTTC; CDR3aa: CASSTILTGENEQYF
abundance: NA; j_gene: TRBJ1-4; d_gene: NA; v_gene: TRBV19; CDR3nt: TGTGCCAGTAGTACGGGCGTTCTGGTTGGTGAAAAACTGTTTTTT; CDR3aa: CASSTGVLVGEKLFF
abundance: once; j_gene: TRBJ2-1; d_gene: TRBD2; v_gene: TRBV11-2; CDR3nt: TGTGCCAGCAGCCCGGGGGGTAGCGGGAGTTACAATGAGCAGTTCTTC; CDR3aa: CASSPGGSGSYNEQFF
abundance: NA; j_gene: TRBJ1-3; d_gene: TRBD1; v_gene: TRBV5-4; CDR3nt: TGTGCCAGCAGTCCCGGACAGGTAGAGGGAAACACCATATATTTT; CDR3aa: CASSPGQVEGNTIYF
abundance: NA; j_gene: TRBJ2-2; d_gene: TRBD1; v_gene: TRBV19; CDR3nt: TGTGCCAGTAGTAGGGTGACAGGGAATTTTATTGCCGGGGAGCTGTTTTTT; CDR3aa: CASSRVTGNFIAGELFF
abundance: NA; j_gene: TRBJ1-2; d_gene: NA; v_gene: TRBV12-5; CDR3nt: TGTGCTAGTGGTTTGGTGCGCGGGGCGACTAACTATGGCTACACCTTC; CDR3aa: CASGLVRGATNYGYTF
abundance: NA; j_gene: TRBJ1-4; d_gene: TRBD1; v_gene: TRBV28; CDR3nt: TGTGCCAGCACCATACAGGGGGCTGATGCTAATGAAAAACTGTTTTTT; CDR3aa: CASTIQGADANEKLFF
abundance: NA; j_gene: TRBJ2-3; d_gene: NA; v_gene: TRBV15; CDR3nt: TGTGCCACCAGCAGTTTACAGGGCTCGGATACGCAGTATTTT; CDR3aa: CATSSLQGSDTQYF